These 14 T cell receptor beta chains share one sample of origin, sequenced in a study of T cell repertoires in cytomegalovirus infection. Each CDR3 protein gets one entry after TCRdb re-called the reads with MiXCR. The sample has around 180,000 distinct CDR3 sequences; under 25% are singletons. The specimen sequenced was PBMCs. These receptors came from a human donor in good health (CMV status not recorded). Some clones in this sample may be carry-over from other donors' samples.

The chain combines TRBV29-1 with TRBJ1-1; D is ambiguous. The germline V and J ends were trimmed by 4 bases and 1 base, with 4 bases remaining between them. The CDR3 runs to 11 residues. The germline V gene has CDR1 SQVTM and CDR2 ANQGSEA. CDR3 DNA sequence: TGCAGCGTTGCCCGGAACACTGAAGCTTTCTTT. Amino acid sequence: CSVARNTEAFF.

This clonotype was observed many times. CDR3 DNA: TGTGCCAGCAGCCAAGTGGGGGGGGCAGTTCCCAATGAGCAGTTCTTC. This sequence encodes CASSQVGGAVPNEQFF. This rearrangement joins TRBV14 to TRBJ2-1; the D gene is possibly TRBD2 (7 bases). The CDR3 is made up of 16 amino acids. Germline assignment: CDR1 SGHDN and CDR2 FVKESK. V lost 1 base, J lost 6 bases, and 16 bases lay in between.

This clonotype was seen a handful of times. This rearrangement joins TRBV10-3 to TRBJ2-2, with 9 nucleotides matching TRBD2. This CDR3 has 16 residues. Germline V gives CDR1 ENHRY, CDR2 SYGVKD. Trimming removed 2 bases from V and 7 bases from J; junction bases left unmatched: 8. This CDR3 reads CAISEGLAGSGGELFF. CDR3 nucleotides: TGTGCCATCAGTGAGGGGCTAGCGGGAAGCGGCGGGGAGCTGTTTTTT.

In this sample, this clonotype turned up a few times. The chain combines TRBV20-1 with TRBJ2-7; D gene unclear. Germline loops: CDR1 DFQATT, CDR2 SNEGSKA (reference sequence). CDR3 length equals 12 residues. The V and J ends lost 3 bases and 0 bases respectively, with 6 bases between them. DNA for the CDR3: TGCAGTGCTAGGCCTCTCTCCTACGAGCAGTACTTC. It yields the protein CSARPLSYEQYF.

This clonotype was detected only once. The chain links TRBV29-1 to TRBJ1-1; D unresolved. Germline lookup yields CDR1 SQVTM and CDR2 ANQGSEA. This CDR3 is 13 amino acids long. Trimming shortened V by 3 bases and J by 1 base, and 9 bases separated the two germline ends. CDR3 DNA: TGCAGCGTTGAGGGAAGGTCGAACACTGAAGCTTTCTTT. It encodes CSVEGRSNTEAFF.

The chain joins TRBV6-2 or TRBV6-3 to TRBJ1-2; a weak D match, TRBD1 (6 bases). Trimming took 4 bases from V and 6 from J, leaving 15 bases between them. The CDR3 has 14 residues. Germline CDR1 is MNHEY and CDR2 is SVGEGT. CDR3 DNA sequence: TGTGCCAGCAGTTTATCCAGGGGCTCCGATGGCTACACCTTC. Its translation: CASSLSRGSDGYTF.

This chain connects TRBV2 to TRBJ2-2; either TRBD1 or TRBD2 may supply D (7 bases each). CDR1 and CDR2 (germline): SNHLY, FYNNEI. Trimming removed 8 bases from V and 8 bases from J, with 18 bases in between. This CDR3 contains 14 residues. The chain's CDR3 is CASGGETGTGELFF. CDR3 nucleotide sequence: TGTGCCAGCGGGGGGGAGACAGGGACGGGGGAGCTGTTTTTT.

This clonotype was seen repeatedly, ten times or more. This rearrangement joins TRBV7-2 to TRBJ2-3; possible D gene TRBD2, 7 bases. Per germline, CDR1 SGHTA and CDR2 FQGNSA. This CDR3 has 14 residues. V lost 7 bases, J lost 9 bases, and 20 bases lay in between. The CDR3 loop reads CASTIRGAVRTQYF. In DNA form, the CDR3 reads TGTGCCAGCACCATACGGGGGGCTGTCCGGACGCAGTATTTT.

The rearrangement uses TRBV27 and TRBJ2-1; TRBD1 matches at 9 bases. The CDR3 loop spans 15 amino acids. Germline V lookup: CDR1 MNHEY, CDR2 SMNVEV (reference sequence). Losses at the gene ends were 5 bases for V and 6 bases for J; bases not matched to a gene: 8. As DNA, the CDR3 is TGTGCCAGCAGTGAACAGGGGGCGCGGGTCAATGAGCAGTTCTTC. Its protein is CASSEQGARVNEQFF.

This clonotype was seen only once. Written as DNA, the CDR3 is TGTGCCAGCATGACAGGTCGTGAGAACACTGAAGCTTTCTTT. Translation: CASMTGRENTEAFF. The chain uses TRBV25-1 and TRBJ1-1; TRBD1 is a possible D gene (6 bases). The CDR3 runs 14 residues. Germline loops: CDR1 MGHDK, CDR2 SYGVNS. V was clipped by 7 bases and J by 1 base, with 13 bases between them.

This clonotype was seen a few times. The J gene is TRBJ1-5, the V gene TRBV19, with D unresolved. CDR3 length equals 15 residues. The germline V gene has CDR1 LNHDA and CDR2 SQIVND (reference sequence). Trimming took 2 bases from V and 2 from J, leaving 10 bases between them. CDR3 DNA sequence: TGTGCCAGTAGTATAACGGGGATCGGCAATCAGCCCCAGCATTTT. Translated, it gives CASSITGIGNQPQHF.

This chain connects TRBV7-2 to TRBJ2-2; weak D call: TRBD2 (5 bases). Germline V gene sequence: CDR1 SGHTA, CDR2 FQGNSA. This CDR3 comprises 14 residues. V gave up 5 bases and J gave up 4 bases, with 11 bases separating them. As DNA, the CDR3 is TGTGCCAGCAGCGAGGGAACATTCACCGGGGAGCTGTTTTTT. As protein: CASSEGTFTGELFF. The variable domain in full, completed from reference TRBV7-2 and TRBJ2-2, reads GAGVSQSPSNKVTEKGKDVELRCDPISGHTALYWYRQSLGQGLEFLIYFQGNSAPDKSGLPSDRFSAERTGGSVSTLTIQRTQQEDSAVYLCASSEGTFTGELFFGEGSRLTVL.

This clonotype was seen a few times. The chain is built from TRBV20-1 and TRBJ2-1; 9 bases line up with TRBD2. V lost 3 bases to trimming and J lost 10 bases; unmatched junction nucleotides: 16. In germline, CDR1 is DFQATT, CDR2 SNEGSKA (reference sequence). CDR3 length equals 16 residues. In DNA form, the CDR3 reads TGCAGTGCTAGGCCTCAGCGGGAGGAGGTTCAAGGGGAGCAGTTCTTC. It codes for CSARPQREEVQGEQFF.

This clonotype appeared a few times. The V call is TRBV12-3 or TRBV12-4, the J call TRBJ1-1; no clear D. The CDR3 sequence is 13 residues long. Between the trimmed V and J ends, which lost 6 bases and 10 bases, there was a span of 18 bases. CDR3 DNA sequence: TGTGCCAGCAGCCCCTCGGGCCACGCGGTAGCTTTCTTT. This gives the protein CASSPSGHAVAFF.